A selection of T cell receptor beta chains follows, all from one sample in a study of IL-17A CD8 T cells in psoriatic arthritis synovium. Libraries were prepared by immunoSEQ multiplex PCR; TCRdb keeps only in-frame clonotypes and omits some of them. This table has 2,300 or so clones, 72% appearing once. Sequenced: memory CD8+ T cells from synovial fluid. Every receptor here comes from a human donor with psoriatic arthritis. Each CDR3 is given with its conserved first and last residue. A clone size is listed for some rows: how often the clone was seen (once, few, many), or a class if it is expanded.

abundance: NA
j_gene: TRBJ1-2
v_gene: TRBV27
CDR3aa: CASSLSGVGYTF

abundance: NA
j_gene: TRBJ2-7
v_gene: TRBV7-9
CDR3aa: CASSFPGYEQYF

abundance: NA
j_gene: TRBJ1-5
v_gene: TRBV6-1
CDR3aa: CASTDGLYSNQPQHF

abundance: NA
j_gene: TRBJ2-7
v_gene: TRBV10-1
CDR3aa: CASSDSGPYEQYF

abundance: NA
j_gene: TRBJ1-6
v_gene: TRBV18
CDR3aa: CASSPETGGLGNSPLHF

abundance: NA
j_gene: TRBJ2-5
v_gene: TRBV11-2
CDR3aa: CASSLVTLYQETQYF

abundance: once
j_gene: TRBJ2-4
v_gene: TRBV27
CDR3aa: CASSTPGGDIQYF

abundance: NA
j_gene: TRBJ1-1
v_gene: TRBV27
CDR3aa: CASSPPGGVTEAFF

abundance: NA
j_gene: TRBJ2-5
v_gene: TRBV14
CDR3aa: CASSQVLAGVQETQYF

abundance: NA
j_gene: TRBJ1-1
v_gene: TRBV7-9
CDR3aa: CASSPRGRGTEAFF

abundance: few
j_gene: TRBJ2-7
v_gene: TRBV4-1
CDR3aa: CASSQRSGGEQYF